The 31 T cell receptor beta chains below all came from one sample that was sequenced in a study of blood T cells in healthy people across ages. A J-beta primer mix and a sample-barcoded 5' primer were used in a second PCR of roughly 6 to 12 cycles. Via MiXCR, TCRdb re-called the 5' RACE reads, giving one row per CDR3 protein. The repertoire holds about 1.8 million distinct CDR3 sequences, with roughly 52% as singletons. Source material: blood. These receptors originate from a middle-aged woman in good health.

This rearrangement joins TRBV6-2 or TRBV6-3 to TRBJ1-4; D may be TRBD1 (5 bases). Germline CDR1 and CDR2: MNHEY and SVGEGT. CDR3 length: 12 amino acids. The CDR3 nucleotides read TGTGTCACCAGGGCAGGAGGTGAAAAACTGTTTTTT. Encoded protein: CVTRAGGEKLFF.

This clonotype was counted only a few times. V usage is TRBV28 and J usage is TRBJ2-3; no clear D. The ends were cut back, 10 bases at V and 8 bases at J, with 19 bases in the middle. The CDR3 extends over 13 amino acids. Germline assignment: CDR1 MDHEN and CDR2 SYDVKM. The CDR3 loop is CANNDRAPSTQYF. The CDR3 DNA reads TGTGCCAACAACGACCGAGCGCCGAGTACGCAGTATTTT. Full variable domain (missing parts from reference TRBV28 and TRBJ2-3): DVKVTQSSRYLVKRTGEKVFLECVQDMDHENMFWYRQDPGLGLRLIYFSYDVKMKEKGDIPEGYSVSREKKERFSLILESASTNQTSMYLCANNDRAPSTQYFGPGTRLTVL.

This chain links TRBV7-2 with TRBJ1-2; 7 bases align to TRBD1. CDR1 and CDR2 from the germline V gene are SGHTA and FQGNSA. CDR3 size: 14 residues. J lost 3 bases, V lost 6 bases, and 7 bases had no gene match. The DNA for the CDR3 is TGTGCCAGCAGAGGCCCGGGGACAGACTATGGCTACACCTTC. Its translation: CASRGPGTDYGYTF.

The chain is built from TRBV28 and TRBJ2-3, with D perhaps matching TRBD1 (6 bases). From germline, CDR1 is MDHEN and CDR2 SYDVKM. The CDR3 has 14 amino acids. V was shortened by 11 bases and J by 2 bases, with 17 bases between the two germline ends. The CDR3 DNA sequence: TGTGCCGGTATACAGGGTTCTGACACAGATACGCAGTATTTT. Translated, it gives CAGIQGSDTDTQYF. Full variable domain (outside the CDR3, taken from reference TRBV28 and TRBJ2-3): DVKVTQSSRYLVKRTGEKVFLECVQDMDHENMFWYRQDPGLGLRLIYFSYDVKMKEKGDIPEGYSVSREKKERFSLILESASTNQTSMYLCAGIQGSDTDTQYFGPGTRLTVL.

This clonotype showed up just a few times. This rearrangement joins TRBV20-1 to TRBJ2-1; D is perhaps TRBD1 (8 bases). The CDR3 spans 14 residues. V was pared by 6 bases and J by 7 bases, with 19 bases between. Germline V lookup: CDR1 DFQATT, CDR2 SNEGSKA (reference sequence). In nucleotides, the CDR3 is TGCAGTGCAGACAGGGGACGGGGGGAGAATGAGCAGTTCTTC. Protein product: CSADRGRGENEQFF.

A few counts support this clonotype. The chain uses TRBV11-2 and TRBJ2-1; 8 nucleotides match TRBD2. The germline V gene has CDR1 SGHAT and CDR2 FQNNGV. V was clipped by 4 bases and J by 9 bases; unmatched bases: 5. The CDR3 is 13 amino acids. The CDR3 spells CASSSKTSVEQFF. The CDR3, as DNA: TGTGCCAGCAGCTCAAAGACTAGCGTTGAGCAGTTCTTC.

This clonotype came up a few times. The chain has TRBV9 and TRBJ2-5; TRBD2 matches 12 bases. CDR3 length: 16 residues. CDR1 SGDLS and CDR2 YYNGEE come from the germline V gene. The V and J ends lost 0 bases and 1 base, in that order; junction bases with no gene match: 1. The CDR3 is CASSVGTSGVQETQYF. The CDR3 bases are TGTGCCAGCAGCGTAGGGACTAGCGGGGTCCAAGAGACCCAGTACTTC.

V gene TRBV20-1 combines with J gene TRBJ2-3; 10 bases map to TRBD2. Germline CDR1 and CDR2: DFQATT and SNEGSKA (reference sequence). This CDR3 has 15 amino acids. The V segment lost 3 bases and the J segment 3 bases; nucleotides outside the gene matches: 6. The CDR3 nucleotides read TGCAGTGCTAGTCCTAGCGGGAGCTTTACAGATACGCAGTATTTT. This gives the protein CSASPSGSFTDTQYF.

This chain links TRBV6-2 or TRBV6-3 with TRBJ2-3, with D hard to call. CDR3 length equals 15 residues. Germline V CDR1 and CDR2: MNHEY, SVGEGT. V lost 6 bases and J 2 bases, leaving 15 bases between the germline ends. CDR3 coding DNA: TGTGCCAGCAGGGGGATAGTTGAGGACACAGATACGCAGTATTTT. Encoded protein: CASRGIVEDTDTQYF.

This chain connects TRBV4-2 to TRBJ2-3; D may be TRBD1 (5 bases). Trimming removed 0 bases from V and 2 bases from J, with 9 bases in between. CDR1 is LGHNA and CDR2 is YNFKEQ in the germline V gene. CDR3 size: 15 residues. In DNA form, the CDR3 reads TGTGCCAGCAGCCAAGAAAGGGGCCCCACAGATACGCAGTATTTT. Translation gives CASSQERGPTDTQYF.

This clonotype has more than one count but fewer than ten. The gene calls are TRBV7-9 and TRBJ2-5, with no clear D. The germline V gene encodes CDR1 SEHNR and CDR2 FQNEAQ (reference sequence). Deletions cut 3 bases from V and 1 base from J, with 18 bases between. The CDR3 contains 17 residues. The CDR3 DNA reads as TGTGCCAGCAGCTTGACCCCGGGCCTAGACCTCCAAGAGACCCAGTACTTC. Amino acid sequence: CASSLTPGLDLQETQYF.

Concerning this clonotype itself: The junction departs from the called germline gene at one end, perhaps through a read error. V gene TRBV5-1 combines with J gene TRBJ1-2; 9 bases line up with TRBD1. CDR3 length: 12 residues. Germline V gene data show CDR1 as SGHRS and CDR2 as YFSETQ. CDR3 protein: CASSGTGLGYTF. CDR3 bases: TGTGCCAGCAGTGGGACAGGGTTAGGCTACACCTTC.

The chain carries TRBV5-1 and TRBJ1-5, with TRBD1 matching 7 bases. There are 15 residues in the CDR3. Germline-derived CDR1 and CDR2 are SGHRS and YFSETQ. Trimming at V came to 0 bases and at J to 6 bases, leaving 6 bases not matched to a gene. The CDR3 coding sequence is TGCGCCAGCAGCTTGGACGAGGGGGCGGGTCAGCCCCAGCATTTT. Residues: CASSLDEGAGQPQHF.

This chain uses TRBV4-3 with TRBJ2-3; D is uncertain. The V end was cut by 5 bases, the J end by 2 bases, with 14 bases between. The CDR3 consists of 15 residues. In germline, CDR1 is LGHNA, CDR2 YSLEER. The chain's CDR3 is CASSRRVINTDTQYF. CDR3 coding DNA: TGCGCCAGCAGCAGACGGGTTATAAACACAGATACGCAGTATTTT.

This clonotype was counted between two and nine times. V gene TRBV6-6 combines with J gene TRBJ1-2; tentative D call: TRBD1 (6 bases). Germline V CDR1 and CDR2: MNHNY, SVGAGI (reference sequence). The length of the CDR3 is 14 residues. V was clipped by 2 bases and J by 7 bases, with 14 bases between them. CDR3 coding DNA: TGTGCCAGCAGTTACGATACAGGGCGAAGTGGCTACACCTTC. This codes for CASSYDTGRSGYTF.

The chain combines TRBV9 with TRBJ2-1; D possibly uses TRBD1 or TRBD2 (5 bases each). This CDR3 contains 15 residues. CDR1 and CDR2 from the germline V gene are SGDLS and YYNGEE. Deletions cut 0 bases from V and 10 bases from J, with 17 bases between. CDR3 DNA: TGTGCCAGCAGCGTAGCGGAATTAGGGACGAACGAGCAGTTCTTC. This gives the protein CASSVAELGTNEQFF.

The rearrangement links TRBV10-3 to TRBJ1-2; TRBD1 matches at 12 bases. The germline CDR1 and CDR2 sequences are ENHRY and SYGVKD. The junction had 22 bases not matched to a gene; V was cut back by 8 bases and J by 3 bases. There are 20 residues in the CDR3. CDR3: CAIAIISPRDRGPTDYGYTF. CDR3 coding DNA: TGTGCCATCGCAATAATTTCACCCCGGGACAGGGGGCCTACTGACTATGGCTACACCTTC.

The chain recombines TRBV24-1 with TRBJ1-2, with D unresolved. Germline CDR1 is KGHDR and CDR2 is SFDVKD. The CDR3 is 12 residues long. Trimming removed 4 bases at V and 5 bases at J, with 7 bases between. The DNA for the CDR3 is TGTGCCACCAGTGAGAGAAGTTATGGCTACACCTTC. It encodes CATSERSYGYTF.

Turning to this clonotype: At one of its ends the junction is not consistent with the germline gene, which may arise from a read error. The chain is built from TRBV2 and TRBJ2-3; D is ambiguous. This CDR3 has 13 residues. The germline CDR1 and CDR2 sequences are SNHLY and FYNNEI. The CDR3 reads CASRSTSSDRQYF. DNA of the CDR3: TGTGCCAGCAGGTCCACGAGTTCAGATAGGCAGTATTTT. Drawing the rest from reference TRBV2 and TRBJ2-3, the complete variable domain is EPEVTQTPSHQVTQMGQEVILRCVPISNHLYFYWYRQILGQKVEFLVSFYNNEISEKSEIFDDQFSVERPDGSNFTLKIRSTKLEDSAMYFCASRSTSSDRQYFGPGTRLTVL.

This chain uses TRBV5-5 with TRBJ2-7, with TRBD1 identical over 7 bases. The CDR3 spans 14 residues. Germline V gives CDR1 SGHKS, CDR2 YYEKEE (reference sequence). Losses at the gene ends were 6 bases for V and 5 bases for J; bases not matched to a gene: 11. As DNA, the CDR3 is TGTGCCAGCAACGCAGGGGGTGGGGTGCACGAGCAGTACTTC. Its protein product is CASNAGGGVHEQYF.

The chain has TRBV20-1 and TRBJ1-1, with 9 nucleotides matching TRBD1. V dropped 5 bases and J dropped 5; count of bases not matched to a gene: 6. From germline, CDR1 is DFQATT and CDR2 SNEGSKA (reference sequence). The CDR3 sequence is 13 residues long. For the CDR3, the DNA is TGCAGTGCTCTCCACAGGGGGCGAACTGAAGCTTTCTTT. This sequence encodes CSALHRGRTEAFF.

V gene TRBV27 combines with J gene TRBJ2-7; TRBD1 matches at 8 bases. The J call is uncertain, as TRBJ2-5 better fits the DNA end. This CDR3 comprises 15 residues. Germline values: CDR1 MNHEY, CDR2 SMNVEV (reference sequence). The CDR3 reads CASSLSRGHRETQYF. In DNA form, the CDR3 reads TGTGCCAGCAGTTTATCCAGGGGGCATAGAGAGACCCAGTACTTC.

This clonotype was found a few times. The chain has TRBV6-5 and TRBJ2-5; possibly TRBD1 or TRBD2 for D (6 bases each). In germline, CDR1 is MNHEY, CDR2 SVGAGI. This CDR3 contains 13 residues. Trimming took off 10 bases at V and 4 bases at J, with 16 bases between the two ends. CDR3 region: CATTGALGETQYF. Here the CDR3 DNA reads TGTGCCACCACGGGGGCGTTGGGAGAGACCCAGTACTTC.

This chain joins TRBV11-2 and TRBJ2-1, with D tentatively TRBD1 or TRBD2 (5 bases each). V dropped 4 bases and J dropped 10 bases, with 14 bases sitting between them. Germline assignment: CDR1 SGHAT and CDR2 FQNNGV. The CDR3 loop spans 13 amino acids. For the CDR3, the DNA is TGTGCCAGCAGCTATAGTCCGGGACGAGAGCAGTTCTTC. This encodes CASSYSPGREQFF.

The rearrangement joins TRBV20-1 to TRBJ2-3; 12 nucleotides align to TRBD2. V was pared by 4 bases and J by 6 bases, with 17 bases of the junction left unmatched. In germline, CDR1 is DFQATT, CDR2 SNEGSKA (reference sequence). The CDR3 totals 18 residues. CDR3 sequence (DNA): TGCAGTGCTACAAATCAAGTCGGACTAGCGGGAACAAGGGATACGCAGTATTTT. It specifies CSATNQVGLAGTRDTQYF.

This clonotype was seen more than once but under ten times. This CDR3 reads CSASLTVNSPLHF. CDR3 nucleotide sequence: TGCAGTGCTAGTCTTACAGTGAATTCACCCCTCCACTTT. V usage is TRBV20-1 and J usage is TRBJ1-6; D is undetermined. V lost 3 bases to trimming and J lost 7 bases, with 10 bases between them. Germline CDR1 and CDR2: DFQATT and SNEGSKA (reference sequence). The CDR3 totals 13 residues.

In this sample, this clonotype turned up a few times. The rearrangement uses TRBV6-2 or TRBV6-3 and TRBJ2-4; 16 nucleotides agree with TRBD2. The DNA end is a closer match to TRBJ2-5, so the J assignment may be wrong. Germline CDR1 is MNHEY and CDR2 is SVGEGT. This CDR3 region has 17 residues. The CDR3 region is CASRKGLAGGPSETQYF. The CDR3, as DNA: TGTGCCAGCCGGAAGGGACTAGCGGGGGGGCCGTCGGAGACCCAGTACTTC.

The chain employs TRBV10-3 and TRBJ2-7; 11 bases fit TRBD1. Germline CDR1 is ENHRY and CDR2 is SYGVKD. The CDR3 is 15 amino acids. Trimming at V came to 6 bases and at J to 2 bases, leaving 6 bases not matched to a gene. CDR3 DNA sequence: TGTGCCATCAGGGGCCCGGGACAGGGGGCCTACGAGCAGTACTTC. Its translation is CAIRGPGQGAYEQYF.

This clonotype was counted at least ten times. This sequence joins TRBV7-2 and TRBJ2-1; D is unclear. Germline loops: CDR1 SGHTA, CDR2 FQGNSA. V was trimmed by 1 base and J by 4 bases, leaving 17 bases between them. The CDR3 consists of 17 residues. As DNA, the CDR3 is TGTGCCAGCAGCTTAGGGGTTGGCAGTTCCTTTTACAATGAGCAGTTCTTC. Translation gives CASSLGVGSSFYNEQFF.

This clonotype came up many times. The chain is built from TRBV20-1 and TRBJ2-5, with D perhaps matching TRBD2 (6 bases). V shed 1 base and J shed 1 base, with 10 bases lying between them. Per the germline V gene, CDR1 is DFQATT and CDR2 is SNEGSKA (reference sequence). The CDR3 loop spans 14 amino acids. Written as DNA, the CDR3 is TGCAGTGCTAGAGTGGGAGGCATCCAAGAGACCCAGTACTTC. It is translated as CSARVGGIQETQYF.

The CDR3 is CASSKGTSGDGEQYF. The CDR3 DNA sequence: TGTGCCAGCAGTAAAGGGACTAGCGGGGACGGTGAGCAGTACTTC. This chain connects TRBV27 to TRBJ2-1; 13 positions agree with TRBD2. With the DNA end fitting TRBJ2-7 better, the J assignment may be wrong. Per germline, CDR1 MNHEY and CDR2 SMNVEV (reference sequence). This CDR3 has 15 residues.